Sequencing of this T cell receptor (beta chain) was carried out in a study of cytomegalovirus exposure and HLA in healthy donors. Study context: Early released data had about 80 million unique TCRs, all coming from HLA-typed donors.

Regarding donors, all were healthy bone marrow donors. General observations from the study: Usually a TCR sequence was rare, but some public TCRs were found in many donors. TRBV6-2, TRBV6-3 and other indistinguishable V segments were excluded.

On this clone itself: Its antigen remains unidentified.

Trimming stripped 5 bases from V and 6 bases from J, with 13 bases between. Germline CDR1 reads MNHNY; CDR2 reads SVGAGI (reference sequence). The CDR3 spans 13 residues. With 60 Vbeta and 13 Jbeta primers, the PCR was carried out. Sequencing was performed with immunoSEQ multiplex PCR; in TCRdb, only in-frame clones are kept and a portion is missing. This table holds some 130,000 clones, 65% to 80% found once. The chain is built from TRBV6-6 and TRBJ1-2, with D perhaps matching TRBD1 (5 bases). What was sequenced was PBMCs. The sequence was collected from a human donor in good health. In DNA form, the CDR3 reads TGTGCCAGCAGTAAGGGGACTGGGAATGGCTACACCTTC. It is translated as CASSKGTGNGYTF.